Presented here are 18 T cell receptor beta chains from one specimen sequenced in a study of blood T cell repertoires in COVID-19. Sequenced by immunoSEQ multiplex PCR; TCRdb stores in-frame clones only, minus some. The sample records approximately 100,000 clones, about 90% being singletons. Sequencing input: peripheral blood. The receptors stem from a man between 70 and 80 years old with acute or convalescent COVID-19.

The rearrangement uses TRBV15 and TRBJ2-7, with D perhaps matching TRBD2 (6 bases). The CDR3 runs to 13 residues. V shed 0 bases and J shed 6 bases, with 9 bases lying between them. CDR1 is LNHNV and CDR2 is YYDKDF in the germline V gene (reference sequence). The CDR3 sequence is CATSRDIGGEQYF. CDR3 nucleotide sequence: TGTGCCACCAGCAGAGATATCGGGGGCGAGCAGTACTTC. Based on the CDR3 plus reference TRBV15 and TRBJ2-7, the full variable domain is DAMVIQNPRYQVTQFGKPVTLSCSQTLNHNVMYWYQQKSSQAPKLLFHYYDKDFNNEADTPDNFQSRRPNTSFCFLDIRSPGLGDTAMYLCATSRDIGGEQYFGPGTRLTVT.

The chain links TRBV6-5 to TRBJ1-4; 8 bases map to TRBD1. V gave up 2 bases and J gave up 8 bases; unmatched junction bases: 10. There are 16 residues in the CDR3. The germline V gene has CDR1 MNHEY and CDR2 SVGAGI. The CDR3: CASSYTRTGQGEKLFF. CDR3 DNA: TGTGCCAGCAGTTACACCCGGACAGGGCAAGGGGAAAAACTGTTTTTT.

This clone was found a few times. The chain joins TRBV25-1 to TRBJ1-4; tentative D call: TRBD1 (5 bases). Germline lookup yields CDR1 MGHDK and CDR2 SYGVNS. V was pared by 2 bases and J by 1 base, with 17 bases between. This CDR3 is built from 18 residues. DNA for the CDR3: TGTGCCAGCAGTGAACCCCGCCCAGGGATAGGAACTAATGAAAAACTGTTTTTT. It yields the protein CASSEPRPGIGTNEKLFF. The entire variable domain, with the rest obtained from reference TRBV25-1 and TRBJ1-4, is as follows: EADIYQTPRYLVIGTGKKITLECSQTMGHDKMYWYQQDPGMELHLIHYSYGVNSTEKGDLSSESTVSRIRTEHFPLTLESARPSHTSQYLCASSEPRPGIGTNEKLFFGSGTQLSVL.

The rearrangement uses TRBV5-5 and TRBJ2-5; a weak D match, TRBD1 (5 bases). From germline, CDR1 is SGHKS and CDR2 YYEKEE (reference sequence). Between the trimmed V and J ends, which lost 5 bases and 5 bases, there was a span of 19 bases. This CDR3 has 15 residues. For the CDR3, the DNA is TGTGCCAGCAGTCACTACGGAGCAGGGCGGGAGACCCAGTACTTC. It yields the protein CASSHYGAGRETQYF.

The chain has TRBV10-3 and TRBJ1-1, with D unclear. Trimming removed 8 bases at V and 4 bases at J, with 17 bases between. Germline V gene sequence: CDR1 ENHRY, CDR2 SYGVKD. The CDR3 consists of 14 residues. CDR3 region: CAILQEAGGTEAFF. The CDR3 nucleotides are TGTGCCATCCTCCAAGAGGCAGGAGGCACTGAAGCTTTCTTT.

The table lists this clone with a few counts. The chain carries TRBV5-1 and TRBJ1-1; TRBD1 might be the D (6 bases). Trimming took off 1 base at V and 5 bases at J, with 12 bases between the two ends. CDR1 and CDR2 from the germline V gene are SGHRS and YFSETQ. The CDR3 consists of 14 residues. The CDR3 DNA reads TGCGCCAGCAGCTTGACAGGGAGAGGGACTGAAGCTTTCTTT. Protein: CASSLTGRGTEAFF. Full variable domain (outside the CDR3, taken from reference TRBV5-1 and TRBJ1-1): KAGVTQTPRYLIKTRGQQVTLSCSPISGHRSVSWYQQTPGQGLQFLFEYFSETQRNKGNFPGRFSGRQFSNSRSEMNVSTLELGDSALYLCASSLTGRGTEAFFGQGTRLTVV.

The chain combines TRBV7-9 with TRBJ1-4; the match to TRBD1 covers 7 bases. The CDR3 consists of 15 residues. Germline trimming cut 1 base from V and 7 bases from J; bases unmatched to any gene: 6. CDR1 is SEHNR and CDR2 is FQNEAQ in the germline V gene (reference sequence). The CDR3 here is CASSLGSTGTEKLFF. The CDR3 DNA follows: TGTGCCAGCAGCTTAGGGTCGACAGGGACTGAAAAACTGTTTTTT.

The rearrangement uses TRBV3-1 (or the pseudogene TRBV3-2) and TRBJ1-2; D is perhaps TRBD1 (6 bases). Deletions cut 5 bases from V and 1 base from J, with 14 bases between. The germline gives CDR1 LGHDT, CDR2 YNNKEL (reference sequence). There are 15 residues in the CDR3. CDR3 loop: CASSSQGHLNYGYTF. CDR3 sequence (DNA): TGTGCCAGCAGCTCCCAGGGGCATCTTAACTATGGCTACACCTTC.

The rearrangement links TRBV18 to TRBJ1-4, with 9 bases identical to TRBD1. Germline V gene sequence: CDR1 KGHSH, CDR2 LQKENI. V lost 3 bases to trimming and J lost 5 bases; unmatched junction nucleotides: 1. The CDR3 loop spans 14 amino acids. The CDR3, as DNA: TGTGCCAGCTCACCGGGACAGGGCAATGAAAAACTGTTTTTT. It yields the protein CASSPGQGNEKLFF.

Here the CDR3 DNA reads TGTGCCAGCAGCCCCAACGGACAGGGCTCTGGCTACACCTTC. The encoded protein is CASSPNGQGSGYTF. The chain carries TRBV6-4 and TRBJ1-2; 8 positions agree with TRBD1. V was clipped by 6 bases and J by 7 bases; unmatched bases: 10. This CDR3 has 14 residues. Germline CDR1 is MRHNA and CDR2 is SNTAGT.

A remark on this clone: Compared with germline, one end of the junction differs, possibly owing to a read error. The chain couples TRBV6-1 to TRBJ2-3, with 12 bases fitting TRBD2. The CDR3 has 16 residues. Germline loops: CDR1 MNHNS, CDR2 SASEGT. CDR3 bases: TGTTCCAGCAGTGAGGCTAGCGGGGGGGCGACAGATACGCAGTATTTT. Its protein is CSSSEASGGATDTQYF.

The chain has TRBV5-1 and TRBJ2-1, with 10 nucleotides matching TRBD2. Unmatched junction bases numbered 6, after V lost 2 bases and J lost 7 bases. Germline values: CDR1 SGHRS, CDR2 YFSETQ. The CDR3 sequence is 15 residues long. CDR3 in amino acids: CASSFSSGGRNEQFF. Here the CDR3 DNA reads TGCGCCAGCAGCTTTTCTAGCGGGGGTAGAAATGAGCAGTTCTTC. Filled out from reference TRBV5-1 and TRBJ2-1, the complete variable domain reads KAGVTQTPRYLIKTRGQQVTLSCSPISGHRSVSWYQQTPGQGLQFLFEYFSETQRNKGNFPGRFSGRQFSNSRSEMNVSTLELGDSALYLCASSFSSGGRNEQFFGPGTRLTVL.

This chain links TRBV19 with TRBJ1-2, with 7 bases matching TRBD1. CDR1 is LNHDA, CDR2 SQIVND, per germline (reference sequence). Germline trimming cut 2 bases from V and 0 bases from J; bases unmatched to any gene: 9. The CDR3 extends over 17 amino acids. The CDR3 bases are TGTGCCAGTAGTATATCCAGGGGGGCAGCCCCTAACTATGGCTACACCTTC. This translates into CASSISRGAAPNYGYTF.

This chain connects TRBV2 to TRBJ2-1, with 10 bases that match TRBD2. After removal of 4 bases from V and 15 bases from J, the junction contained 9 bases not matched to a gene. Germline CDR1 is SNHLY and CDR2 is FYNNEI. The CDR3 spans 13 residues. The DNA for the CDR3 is TGTGCCAGCAGTGGTCTGAGCGGGGGGGCCCCGTTCTTC. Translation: CASSGLSGGAPFF.

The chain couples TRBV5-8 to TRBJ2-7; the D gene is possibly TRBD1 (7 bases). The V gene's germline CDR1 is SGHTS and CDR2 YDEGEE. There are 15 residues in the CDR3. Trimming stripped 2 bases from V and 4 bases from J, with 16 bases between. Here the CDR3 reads CASSLNRGLRYEQYV. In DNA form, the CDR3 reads TGTGCCAGCAGCTTAAACAGGGGACTCCGATACGAGCAGTACGTC.

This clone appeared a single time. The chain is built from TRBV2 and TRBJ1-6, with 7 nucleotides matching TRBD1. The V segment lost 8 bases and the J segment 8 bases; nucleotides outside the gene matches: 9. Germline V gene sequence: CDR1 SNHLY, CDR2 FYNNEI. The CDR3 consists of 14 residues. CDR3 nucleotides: TGTGCCAGCCGCCTGGAACAGGGGCATTCACCCCTCCACTTT. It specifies CASRLEQGHSPLHF.

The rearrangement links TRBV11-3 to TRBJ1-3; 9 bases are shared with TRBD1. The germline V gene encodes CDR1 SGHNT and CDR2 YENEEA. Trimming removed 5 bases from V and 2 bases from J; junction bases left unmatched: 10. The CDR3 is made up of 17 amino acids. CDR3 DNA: TGTGCCAGCAGCCTCGGGGGACGACAGGGGGCTGGAAACACCATATATTTT. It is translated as CASSLGGRQGAGNTIYF. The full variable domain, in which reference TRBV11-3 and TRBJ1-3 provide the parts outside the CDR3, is EAGVVQSPRYKIIEKKQPVAFWCNPISGHNTLYWYLQNLGQGPELLIRYENEEAVDDSQLPKDRFSAERLKGVDSTLKIQPAELGDSAVYLCASSLGGRQGAGNTIYFGEGSWLTVV.

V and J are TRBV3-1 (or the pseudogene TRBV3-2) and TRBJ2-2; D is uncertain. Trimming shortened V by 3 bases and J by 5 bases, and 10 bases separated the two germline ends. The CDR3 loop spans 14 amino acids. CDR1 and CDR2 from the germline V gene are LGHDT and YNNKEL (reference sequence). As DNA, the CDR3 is TGTGCCAGCAGCCACGAGTCGGGTACCGGGGAGCTGTTTTTT. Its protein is CASSHESGTGELFF.